The entry below describes one T cell receptor beta chain. Source study methods: The assay estimated nucleated cells by amplifying reference gene primers. Measured with immunoSEQ multiplex PCR; TCRdb has only the in-frame clones, and not every one. Clone size and the V and J calls come from that table; the DNA yielded D and trimming. Of about 150,000 clones listed, 87% are singletons. The CDR3 covers 17 residues. Germline loops: CDR1 SGHDT, CDR2 YYEEEE. The junction had 8 bases not matched to a gene; V was cut back by 5 bases and J by 0 bases. The data are from a study of blood T cell repertoires in COVID-19. Study summary: From the United States, Italy and Spain came samples of acute and convalescent COVID-19.

Participants were placed into cohorts based on the clinical history they reported. The source is a woman aged 40 to 49 who had been exposed to COVID-19. This chain uses TRBV5-6 with TRBJ1-3; 10 bases are shared with TRBD1. Material for sequencing was PBMCs or T cells enriched from blood (not recorded which). The CDR3 loop reads CASSIGTGDFSGNTIYF. CDR3 bases: TGTGCCAGCAGTATCGGGACAGGGGATTTCTCTGGAAACACCATATATTTT.